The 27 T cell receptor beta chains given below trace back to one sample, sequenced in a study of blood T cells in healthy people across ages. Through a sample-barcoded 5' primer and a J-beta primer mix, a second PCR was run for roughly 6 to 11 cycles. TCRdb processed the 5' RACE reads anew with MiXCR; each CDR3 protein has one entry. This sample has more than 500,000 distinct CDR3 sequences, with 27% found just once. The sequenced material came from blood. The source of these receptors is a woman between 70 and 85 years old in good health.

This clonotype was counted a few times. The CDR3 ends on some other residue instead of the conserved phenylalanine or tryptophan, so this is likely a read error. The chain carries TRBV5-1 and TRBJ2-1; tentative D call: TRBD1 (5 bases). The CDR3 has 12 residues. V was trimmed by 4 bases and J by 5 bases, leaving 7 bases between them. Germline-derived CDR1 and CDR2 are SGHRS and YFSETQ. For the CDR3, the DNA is TGCGCCAGCAGCACGACAGACAATGAGCAGTTCCTC. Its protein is CASSTTDNEQFL.

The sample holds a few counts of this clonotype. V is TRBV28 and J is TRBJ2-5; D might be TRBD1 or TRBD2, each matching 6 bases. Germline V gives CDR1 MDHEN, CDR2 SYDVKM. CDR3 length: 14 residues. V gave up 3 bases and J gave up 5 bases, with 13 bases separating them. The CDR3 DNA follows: TGTGCCAGCAGTTTCCGTCGGGGGCCGGAGACCCAGTACTTC. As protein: CASSFRRGPETQYF.

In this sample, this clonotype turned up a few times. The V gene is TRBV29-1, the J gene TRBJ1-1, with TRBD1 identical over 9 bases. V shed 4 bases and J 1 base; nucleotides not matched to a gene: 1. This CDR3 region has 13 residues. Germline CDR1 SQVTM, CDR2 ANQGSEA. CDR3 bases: TGCAGCGTTGTGACAGGGGGGAACACTGAAGCTTTCTTT. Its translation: CSVVTGGNTEAFF.

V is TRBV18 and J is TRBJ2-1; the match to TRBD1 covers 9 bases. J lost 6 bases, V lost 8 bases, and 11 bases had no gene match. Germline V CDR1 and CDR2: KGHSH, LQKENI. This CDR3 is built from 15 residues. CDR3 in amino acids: CASAGDRGQGNEQFF. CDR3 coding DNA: TGTGCCAGCGCAGGAGACAGGGGACAGGGCAATGAGCAGTTCTTC. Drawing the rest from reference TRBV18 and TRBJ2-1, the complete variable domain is NAGVMQNPRHLVRRRGQEARLRCSPMKGHSHVYWYRQLPEEGLKFMVYLQKENIIDESGMPKERFSAEFPKEGPSILRIQQVVRGDSAAYFCASAGDRGQGNEQFFGPGTRLTVL.

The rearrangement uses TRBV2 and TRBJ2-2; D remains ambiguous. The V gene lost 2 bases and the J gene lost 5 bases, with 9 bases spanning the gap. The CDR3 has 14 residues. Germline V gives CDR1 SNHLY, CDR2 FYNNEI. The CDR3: CASSERQLTGELFF. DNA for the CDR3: TGTGCCAGCAGTGAAAGGCAGTTGACCGGGGAGCTGTTTTTT.

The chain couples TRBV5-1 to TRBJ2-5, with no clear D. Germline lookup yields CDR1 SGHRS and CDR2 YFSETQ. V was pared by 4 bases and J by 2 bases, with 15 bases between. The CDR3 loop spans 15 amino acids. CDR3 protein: CASSPNDALQETQYF. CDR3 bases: TGCGCCAGCAGCCCCAACGACGCCCTGCAAGAGACCCAGTACTTC.

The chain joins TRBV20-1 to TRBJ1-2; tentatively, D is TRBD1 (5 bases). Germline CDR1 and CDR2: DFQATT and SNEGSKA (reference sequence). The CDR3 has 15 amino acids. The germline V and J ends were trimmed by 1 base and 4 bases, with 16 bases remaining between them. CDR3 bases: TGCAGTGCTAGAGGGGAAGCGGACACAGGCTATGGCTACACCTTC. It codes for CSARGEADTGYGYTF.

CDR3 residues: CASSLMSGKEETQYF. The DNA of the CDR3 is TGTGCCAGCAGCTTAATGTCGGGAAAAGAAGAGACCCAGTACTTC. This chain links TRBV7-9 with TRBJ2-5, with D tentatively TRBD2 (5 bases). The ends were cut back, 2 bases at V and 3 bases at J, with 13 bases in the middle. This CDR3 contains 15 residues. Germline assignment: CDR1 SEHNR and CDR2 FQNEAQ (reference sequence).

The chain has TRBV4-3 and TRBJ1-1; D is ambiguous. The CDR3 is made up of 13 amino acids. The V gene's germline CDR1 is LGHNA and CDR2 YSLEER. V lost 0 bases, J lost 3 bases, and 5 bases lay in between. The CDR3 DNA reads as TGCGCCAGCAGCCAAGACCCAGACACTGAAGCTTTCTTT. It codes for CASSQDPDTEAFF.

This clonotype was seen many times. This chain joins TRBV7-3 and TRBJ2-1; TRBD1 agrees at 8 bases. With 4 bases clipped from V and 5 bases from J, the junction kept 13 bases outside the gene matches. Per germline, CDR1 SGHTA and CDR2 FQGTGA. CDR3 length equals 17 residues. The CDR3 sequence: CASSSTGQGFRDNEQFF. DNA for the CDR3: TGTGCCAGCAGCTCAACCGGACAGGGTTTCAGGGACAATGAGCAGTTCTTC.

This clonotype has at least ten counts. The CDR3 nucleotides are TGTGCCAGCAGCTTAGGCTCAGGGGGTAAAAACATTCAGTACTTC. It specifies CASSLGSGGKNIQYF. V is TRBV11-2 and J is TRBJ2-4, with TRBD1 matching over 7 bases. This CDR3 contains 15 residues. Germline trimming cut 1 base from V and 4 bases from J; bases unmatched to any gene: 4. Germline-derived CDR1 and CDR2 are SGHAT and FQNNGV.

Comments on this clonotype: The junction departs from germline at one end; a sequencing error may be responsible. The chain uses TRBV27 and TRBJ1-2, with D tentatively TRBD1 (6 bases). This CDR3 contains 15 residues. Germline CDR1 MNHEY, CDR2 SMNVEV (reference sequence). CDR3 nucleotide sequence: TGTGCCAGCAGTGTATCCGGGACACACCAGGGAGGCTACACCTTC. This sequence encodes CASSVSGTHQGGYTF.

The CDR3 reads CASSIQGRNGYTF. In DNA, the CDR3 is TGTGCCAGTAGTATTCAGGGAAGGAATGGCTACACCTTC. V is TRBV19 and J is TRBJ1-2; D is possibly TRBD1 (5 bases). CDR1 is LNHDA and CDR2 is SQIVND in the germline V gene (reference sequence). V was shortened by 3 bases and J by 6 bases, with 11 bases between the two germline ends. The CDR3 is 13 residues long.

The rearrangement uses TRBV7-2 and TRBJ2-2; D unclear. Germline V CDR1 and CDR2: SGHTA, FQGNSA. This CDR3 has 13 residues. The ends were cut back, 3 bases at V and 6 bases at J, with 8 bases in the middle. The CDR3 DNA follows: TGTGCCAGCAGCTTCACCCCGGCCGGGGAGCTGTTTTTT. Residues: CASSFTPAGELFF.

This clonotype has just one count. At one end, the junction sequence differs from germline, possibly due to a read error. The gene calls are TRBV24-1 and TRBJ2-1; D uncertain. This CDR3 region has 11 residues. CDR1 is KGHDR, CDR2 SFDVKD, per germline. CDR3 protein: CATSDWGEQLF. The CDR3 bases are TGTGCCACCAGTGACTGGGGTGAGCAGCTCTTC.

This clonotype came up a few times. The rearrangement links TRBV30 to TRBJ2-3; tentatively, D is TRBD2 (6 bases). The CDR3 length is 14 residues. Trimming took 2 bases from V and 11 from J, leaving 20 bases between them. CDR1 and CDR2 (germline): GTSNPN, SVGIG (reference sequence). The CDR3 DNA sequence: TGTGCCTGGAGTAAGGCAGAGCGGGCCCTTAAGCAGTATTTT. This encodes CAWSKAERALKQYF.

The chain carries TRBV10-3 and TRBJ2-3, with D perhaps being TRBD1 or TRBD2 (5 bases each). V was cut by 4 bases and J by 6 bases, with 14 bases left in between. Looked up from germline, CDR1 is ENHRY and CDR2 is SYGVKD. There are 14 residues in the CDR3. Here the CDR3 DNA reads TGTGCCATCAGTGTTAGGGGAGCCGGGGATACGCAGTATTTT. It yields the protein CAISVRGAGDTQYF.

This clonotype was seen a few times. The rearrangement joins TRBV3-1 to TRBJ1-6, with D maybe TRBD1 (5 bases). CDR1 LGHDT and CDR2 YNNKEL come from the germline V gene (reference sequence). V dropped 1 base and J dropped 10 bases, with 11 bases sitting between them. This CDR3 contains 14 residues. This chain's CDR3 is CASSQAVRGSPLHF. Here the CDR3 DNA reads TGTGCCAGCAGCCAAGCGGTTCGGGGCTCACCCCTCCACTTT. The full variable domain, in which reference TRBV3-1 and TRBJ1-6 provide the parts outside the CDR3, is DTAVSQTPKYLVTQMGNDKSIKCEQNLGHDTMYWYKQDSKKFLKIMFSYNNKELIINETVPNRFSPKSPDKAHLNLHINSLELGDSAVYFCASSQAVRGSPLHFGNGTRLTVT.

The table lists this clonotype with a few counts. The CDR3 coding sequence is TGCGCCAGCAGCCAAGACGCGACAGGGCGAGGGACAGATACGCAGTATTTT. Translation: CASSQDATGRGTDTQYF. The gene calls are TRBV4-1 and TRBJ2-3, with 7 bases identical to TRBD1. CDR1 is MGHRA and CDR2 is YSYEKL in the germline V gene. The CDR3 has 17 amino acids. The junction had 9 bases not matched to a gene; V was cut back by 0 bases and J by 3 bases.

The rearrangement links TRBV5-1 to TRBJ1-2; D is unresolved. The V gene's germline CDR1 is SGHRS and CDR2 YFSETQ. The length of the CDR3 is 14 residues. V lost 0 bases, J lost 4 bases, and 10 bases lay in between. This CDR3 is CASSLAGRSYGYTF. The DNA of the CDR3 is TGCGCCAGCAGCTTGGCCGGAAGATCCTATGGCTACACCTTC.

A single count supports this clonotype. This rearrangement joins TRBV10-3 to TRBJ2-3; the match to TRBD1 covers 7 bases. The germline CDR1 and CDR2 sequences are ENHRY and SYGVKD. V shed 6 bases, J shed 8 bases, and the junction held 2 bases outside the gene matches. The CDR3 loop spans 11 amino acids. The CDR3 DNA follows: TGTGCCATCAGACAGGGGAGTACGCAGTATTTT. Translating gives CAIRQGSTQYF.

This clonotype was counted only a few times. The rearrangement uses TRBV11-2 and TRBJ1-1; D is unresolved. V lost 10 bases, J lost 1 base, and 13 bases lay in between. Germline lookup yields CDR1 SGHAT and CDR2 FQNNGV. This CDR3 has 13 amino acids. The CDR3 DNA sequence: TGTGCCACTCGATTACAGTCGAACACTGAAGCTTTCTTT. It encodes CATRLQSNTEAFF.

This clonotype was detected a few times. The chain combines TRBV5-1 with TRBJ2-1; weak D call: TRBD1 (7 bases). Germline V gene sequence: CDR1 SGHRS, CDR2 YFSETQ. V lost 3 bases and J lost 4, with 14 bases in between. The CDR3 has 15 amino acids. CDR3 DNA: TGCGCCAGCAGCTCGGAGGGGGACAGTTACAATGAGCAGTTCTTC. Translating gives CASSSEGDSYNEQFF.

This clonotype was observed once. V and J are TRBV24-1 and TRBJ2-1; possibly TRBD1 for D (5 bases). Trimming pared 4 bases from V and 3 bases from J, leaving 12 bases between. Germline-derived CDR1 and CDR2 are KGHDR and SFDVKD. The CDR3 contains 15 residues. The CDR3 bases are TGTGCCACCAGTGAGGGGCAGGGCTTCTACAATGAGCAGTTCTTC. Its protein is CATSEGQGFYNEQFF.

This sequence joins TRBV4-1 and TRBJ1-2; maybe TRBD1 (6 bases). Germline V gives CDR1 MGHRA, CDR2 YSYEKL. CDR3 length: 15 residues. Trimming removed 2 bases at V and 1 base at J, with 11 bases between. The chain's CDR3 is CASSQPGTLNYGYTF. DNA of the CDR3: TGCGCCAGCAGCCAACCCGGGACACTTAACTATGGCTACACCTTC.

CDR3 nucleotide sequence: TGTGCCATCAGCTCGTCGGGGGGAGCAGAGACCCAGTACTTC. As protein: CAISSSGGAETQYF. The chain carries TRBV10-3 and TRBJ2-5; 7 bases line up with TRBD2. Germline values: CDR1 ENHRY, CDR2 SYGVKD. V lost 6 bases, J lost 4 bases, and 8 bases stayed unmatched. This CDR3 has 14 amino acids.

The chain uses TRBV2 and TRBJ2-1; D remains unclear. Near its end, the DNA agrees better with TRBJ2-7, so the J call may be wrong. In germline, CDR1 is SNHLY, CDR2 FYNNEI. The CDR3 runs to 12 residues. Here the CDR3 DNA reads TGTGCCAGCAGTCGACTTCAATACGAGCAGTACTTC. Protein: CASSRLQYEQYF.